This T cell receptor beta chain was observed in a study of T cell responses to AZD1222 COVID-19 vaccine. Study results and limitations: Regions 160-218 and 743-854 dominated among vaccine-associated CD4 TCRs spanning spike. Unmutated variant regions are reportedly the target of nearly half of TCRs that are spike-specific. Breadth and depth of Spike-specific TCRs rose after two AZD1222 doses.

Germline CDR1 reads SGHNT; CDR2 reads YYREEE (reference sequence). CDR3 size: 14 residues. Trimming stripped 6 bases from V and 0 bases from J, with 7 bases between. Method: immunoSEQ multiplex PCR; TCRdb's copy keeps in-frame clones and lacks some. The data show fewer than 110,000 clones, with about 89% seen just once and 5% to 7.5% held by the top ten. Turning to this clone: What it binds is unknown.

The sample consisted of peripheral blood, taken 28 days after the second AZD1222 dose. The chain is built from TRBV5-4 and TRBJ2-6, with D hard to call. The sequence derives from an adult who received the AZD1222 COVID-19 vaccine. CDR3 region: CASTPASGANVLTF. Here the CDR3 DNA reads TGTGCCAGCACCCCCGCCTCTGGGGCCAACGTCCTGACTTTC.